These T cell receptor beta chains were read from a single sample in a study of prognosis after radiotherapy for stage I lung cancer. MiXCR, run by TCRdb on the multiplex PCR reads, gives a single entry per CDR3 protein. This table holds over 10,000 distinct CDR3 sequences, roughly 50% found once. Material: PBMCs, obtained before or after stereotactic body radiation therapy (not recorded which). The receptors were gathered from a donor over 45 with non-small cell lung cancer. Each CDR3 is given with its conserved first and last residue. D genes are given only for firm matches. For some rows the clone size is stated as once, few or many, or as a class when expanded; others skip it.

CDR3aa: CASSKLGGAYNEQFF
CDR3nt: TGTGCCAGCAGCAAGTTAGGAGGAGCCTACAATGAGCAGTTCTTC
v_gene: TRBV9
j_gene: TRBJ2-1
d_gene: -
abundance: medium-sized

CDR3aa: CASDGTGLTSFHELYF
CDR3nt: TGTGCCAGCGACGGGACAGGCCTGACTAGTTTCCACGAGCTGTACTTC
v_gene: TRBV13
j_gene: TRBJ2-7
d_gene: TRBD1
abundance: -

CDR3aa: CASSRIGKLAGGSSYNEQFF
CDR3nt: TGTGCCAGTAGTAGAATAGGAAAGCTAGCGGGGGGAAGCTCCTACAATGAGCAGTTCTTC
v_gene: TRBV19
j_gene: TRBJ2-1
d_gene: TRBD2
abundance: medium-sized

CDR3aa: CASLLDRGYEQYF
CDR3nt: TGTGCCAGTTTATTGGACAGGGGGTACGAGCAGTACTTC
v_gene: TRBV27
j_gene: TRBJ2-7
d_gene: TRBD1
abundance: -

CDR3aa: CASKASSYEQYF
CDR3nt: TGTGCCAGCAAGGCTAGCTCCTACGAGCAGTACTTC
v_gene: TRBV6-1
j_gene: TRBJ2-7
d_gene: -
abundance: medium-sized

CDR3aa: CASSLASGSPDTQYF
CDR3nt: TGTGCCAGCAGCTTAGCTAGCGGGAGTCCAGATACGCAGTATTTT
v_gene: TRBV7-2
j_gene: TRBJ2-3
d_gene: TRBD2
abundance: medium-sized

CDR3aa: CASSSRERGGTQYF
CDR3nt: TGTGCCAGCAGCTCTAGGGAAAGGGGAGGGACCCAGTACTTC
v_gene: TRBV12-3/TRBV12-4
j_gene: TRBJ2-5
d_gene: -
abundance: -

CDR3aa: CASSELGGLGTEAFF
CDR3nt: TGTGCCAGCAGTGAACTGGGGGGGCTGGGAACTGAAGCTTTCTTT
v_gene: TRBV2
j_gene: TRBJ1-1
d_gene: -
abundance: medium-sized

CDR3aa: CACSNKTRDRVSPLHF
CDR3nt: TGTGCCTGTTCTAACAAGACCCGGGACAGGGTTTCACCCCTCCACTTT
v_gene: TRBV30
j_gene: TRBJ1-6
d_gene: TRBD1
abundance: -

CDR3aa: CASKPPLEGDYGYTFGSGTQYF
CDR3nt: -
v_gene: TRBV6-1
j_gene: TRBJ2-3
d_gene: -
abundance: -

CDR3aa: CSARRSLAGGTDTQYF
CDR3nt: TGCAGTGCTAGGAGGAGTCTAGCGGGGGGCACAGATACGCAGTATTTT
v_gene: TRBV20-1
j_gene: TRBJ2-3
d_gene: TRBD2
abundance: medium-sized

CDR3aa: CASSQGGHGYTF
CDR3nt: TGTGCCAGCAGCCAAGGGGGTCATGGCTACACCTTC
v_gene: TRBV14
j_gene: TRBJ1-2
d_gene: -
abundance: medium-sized

CDR3aa: CASSLKNIQYF
CDR3nt: TGTGCCAGCAGTCTCAAAAACATTCAGTACTTC
v_gene: TRBV6-2/TRBV6-3
j_gene: TRBJ2-4
d_gene: -
abundance: many

CDR3aa: CASSFSGGPGDTQYF
CDR3nt: TGTGCCAGCAGTTTCTCGGGAGGGCCGGGAGATACGCAGTATTTT
v_gene: TRBV12-3/TRBV12-4
j_gene: TRBJ2-3
d_gene: TRBD2
abundance: -